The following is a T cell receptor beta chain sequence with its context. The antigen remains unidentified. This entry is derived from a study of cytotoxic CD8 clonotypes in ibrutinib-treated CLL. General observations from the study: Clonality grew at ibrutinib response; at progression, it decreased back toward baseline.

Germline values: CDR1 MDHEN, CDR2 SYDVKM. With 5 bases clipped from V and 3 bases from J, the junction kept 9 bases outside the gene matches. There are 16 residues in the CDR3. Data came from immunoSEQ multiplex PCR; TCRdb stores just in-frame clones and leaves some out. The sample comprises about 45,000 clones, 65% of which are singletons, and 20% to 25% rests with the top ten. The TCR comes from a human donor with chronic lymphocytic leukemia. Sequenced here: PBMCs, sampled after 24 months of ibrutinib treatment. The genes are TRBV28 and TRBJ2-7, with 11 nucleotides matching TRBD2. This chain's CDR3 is CASSPSYGTSGYEQYF. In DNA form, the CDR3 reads TGTGCCAGCAGTCCAAGCTACGGGACTAGCGGCTACGAGCAGTACTTC.